This paragraph reports one T cell receptor beta chain. A much larger clone is a single base away; this may be a read error. These data come from a study of T cells in Graves' hyperthyroidism and ophthalmopathy. V lost 8 bases, J lost 8 bases, and 16 bases lay in between. This CDR3 has 13 residues. TCR beta CDR3 sequences were amplified from RNA transcripts. HTBI primers were used for first-round RT-PCR of the TCR CDR3. TCRdb recomputed calls from the multiplex PCR reads with MiXCR, one row per CDR3 protein. The profile shows roughly 380,000 distinct CDR3 sequences, 13% of them singletons. The material sequenced was blood. This chain uses TRBV12-3 or TRBV12-4 with TRBJ1-3, with unresolved D. This receptor was obtained from a man aged 25 to 40 with Graves' hyperthyroidism that later progressed to Graves' ophthalmopathy. CDR3 amino acids: CASGGPSGDTIYF. The CDR3 DNA reads TGTGCCAGCGGTGGCCCTAGTGGGGACACCATATATTTT.